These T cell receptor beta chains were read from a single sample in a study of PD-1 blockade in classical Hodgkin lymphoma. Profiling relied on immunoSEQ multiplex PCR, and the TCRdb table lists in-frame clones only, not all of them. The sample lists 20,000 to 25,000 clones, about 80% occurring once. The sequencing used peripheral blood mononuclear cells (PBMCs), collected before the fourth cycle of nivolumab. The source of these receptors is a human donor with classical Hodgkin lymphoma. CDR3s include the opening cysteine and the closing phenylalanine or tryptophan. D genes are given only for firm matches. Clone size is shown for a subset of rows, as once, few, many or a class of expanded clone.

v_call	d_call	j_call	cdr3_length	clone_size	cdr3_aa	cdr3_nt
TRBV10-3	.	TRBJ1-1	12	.	CAISESTREAFF	TGTGCCATCAGTGAGTCGACCAGGGAGGCTTTCTTT
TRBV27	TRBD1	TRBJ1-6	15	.	CASSSQGARASPLHF	TGTGCCAGCAGTTCGCAGGGGGCGCGCGCTTCACCCCTCCACTTT
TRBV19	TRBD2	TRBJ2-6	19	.	CASSIIPGLATSGANVLTF	TGTGCCAGTAGTATAATCCCGGGACTAGCGACGTCCGGGGCCAACGTCCTGACTTTC
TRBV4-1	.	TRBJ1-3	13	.	CASSQDQQGTIYF	TGCGCCAGCAGCCAAGATCAACAAGGCACCATATATTTT
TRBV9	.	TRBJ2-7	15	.	CASSAGTLSSYEQYF	TGTGCCAGCAGCGCAGGGACACTCAGCTCCTACGAGCAGTACTTC
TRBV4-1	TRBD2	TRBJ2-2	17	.	CASSHPMGTSFTGELFF	TGCGCCAGCAGCCACCCCATGGGGACTAGCTTCACCGGGGAGCTGTTTTTT
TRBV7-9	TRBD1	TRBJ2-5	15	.	CASSAGTGLGETQYF	TGTGCCAGCAGCGCCGGGACAGGGCTGGGAGAGACCCAGTACTTC
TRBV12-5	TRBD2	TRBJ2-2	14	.	CASGPRGGTGELFF	TGTGCTAGTGGACCTAGGGGAGGGACCGGGGAGCTGTTTTTT
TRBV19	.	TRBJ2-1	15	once	CASSIVGSMVNEQFF	TGTGCCAGTAGTATAGTCGGATCCATGGTAAATGAGCAGTTCTTC
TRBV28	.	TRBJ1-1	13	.	CASSSAGQIEAFF	TGTGCCAGCAGTTCCGCTGGACAGATTGAAGCTTTCTTT
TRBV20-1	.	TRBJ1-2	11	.	CGCGQNYGYTF	TGCGGATGCGGACAGAACTATGGCTACACCTTC
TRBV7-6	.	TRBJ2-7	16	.	CASSLTIGGNSYEQYF	TGTGCCAGCAGCCTAACAATAGGGGGGAACTCCTACGAGCAGTACTTC
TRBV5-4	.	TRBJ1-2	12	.	CASSSTRFGYTF	TGTGCCAGCAGCTCCACGCGGTTTGGCTACACCTTC
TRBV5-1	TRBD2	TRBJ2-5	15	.	CASSLGSSGQETQYF	TGCGCCAGCAGCTTGGGGTCTAGCGGCCAAGAGACCCAGTACTTC
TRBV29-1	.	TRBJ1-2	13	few	CSVEGGWGYGYTF	TGCAGCGTTGAAGGCGGCTGGGGCTATGGCTACACCTTC
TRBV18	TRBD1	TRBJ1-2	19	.	CASSPPKTGTGGNNYGYTF	TGTGCCAGCTCACCACCAAAAACCGGGACAGGGGGCAATAACTATGGCTACACCTTC
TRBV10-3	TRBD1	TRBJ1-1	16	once	CAISPPGQGASTEAFF	TGTGCCATCAGTCCGCCGGGACAGGGGGCGAGCACTGAAGCTTTCTTT
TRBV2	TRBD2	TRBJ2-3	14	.	CASSGLAETDTQYF	TGTGCCAGCTCCGGACTAGCGGAGACAGATACGCAGTATTTT
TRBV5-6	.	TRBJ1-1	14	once	CASSWGVTNTEAFF	TGTGCCAGCAGCTGGGGGGTAACCAACACTGAAGCTTTCTTT
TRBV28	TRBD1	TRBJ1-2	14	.	CARGGRGRFGGYTF	TGTGCCCGCGGGGGGAGGGGGCGTTTTGGTGGCTACACCTTC
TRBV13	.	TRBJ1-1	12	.	CASSEADTEAFF	TGTGCCAGCAGCGAGGCAGACACTGAAGCTTTCTTT
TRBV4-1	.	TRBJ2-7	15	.	CASSQERAGSDEQYF	TGCGCCAGCAGCCAAGAAAGGGCAGGGTCGGATGAGCAGTACTTC
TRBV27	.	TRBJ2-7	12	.	CASSFVGFEQYF	TGTGCCAGCAGTTTCGTTGGGTTCGAGCAGTACTTC
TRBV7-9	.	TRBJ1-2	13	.	CASSPSNIDGYTF	TGTGCCAGCAGCCCGTCCAATATCGATGGCTACACCTTC
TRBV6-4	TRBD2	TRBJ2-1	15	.	CASTKLAGGDNEQFF	TGTGCCAGCACCAAACTAGCGGGGGGGGACAATGAGCAGTTCTTC
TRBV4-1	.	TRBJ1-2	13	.	CASSQDGGYGYTF	TGCGCCAGCAGCCAAGATGGGGGATATGGCTACACCTTC
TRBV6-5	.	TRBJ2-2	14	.	CASSYDSGTGELFF	TGTGCCAGCAGTTACGACAGTGGCACCGGGGAGCTGTTTTTT
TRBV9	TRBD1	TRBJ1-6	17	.	CASSPSPGTGWNSPLHF	TGTGCCAGCAGCCCCTCCCCCGGGACAGGGTGGAATTCACCCCTCCACTTT
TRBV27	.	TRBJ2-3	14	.	CASLPVRYTDTQYF	TGTGCCAGCCTACCGGTAAGATACACAGATACGCAGTATTTT
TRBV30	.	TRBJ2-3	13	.	CAWSLADTDTQYF	TGTGCCTGGAGTTTAGCAGACACAGATACGCAGTATTTT
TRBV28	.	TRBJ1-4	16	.	CASSWGGAREDEKLFF	TGTGCCAGCAGTTGGGGTGGGGCCAGGGAGGACGAAAAACTGTTTTTT
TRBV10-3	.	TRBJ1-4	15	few	CAISDGERTNEKLFF	TGTGCCATCAGTGACGGGGAACGCACTAATGAAAAACTGTTTTTT
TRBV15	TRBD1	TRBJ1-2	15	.	CATSRDRGRDYGYTF	TGTGCCACCAGCAGGGACAGGGGCAGGGACTATGGCTACACCTTC
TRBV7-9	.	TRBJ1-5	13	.	CASSSQGNQPQHF	TGTGCCAGCAGCTCCCAGGGGAATCAGCCCCAGCATTTT
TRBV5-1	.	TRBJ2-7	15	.	CASSSLGARTYEQYF	TGCGCCAGCAGCTCCCTCGGGGCGCGTACCTACGAGCAGTACTTC